These 30 T cell receptor beta chains were sequenced from one sample in a study of early T cells in non-severe SARS-CoV-2 infection. TCRdb passed the 5' RACE reads through MiXCR, listing each CDR3 protein once. The sample contains 45,000 to 55,000 distinct CDR3 sequences, over 10% of which appear only once. Sequenced: whole blood. The receptors were gathered from an adult who was a healthcare worker with PCR-confirmed SARS-CoV-2 infection or an uninfected control (not recorded which).

This clonotype occurred a few times. The genes are TRBV12-3 or TRBV12-4 and TRBJ1-3, with 7 positions matching TRBD1. With V trimmed by 5 bases and J by 2 bases, 6 bases remained unmatched. The CDR3 totals 15 residues. CDR3: CASSPRGGPGNTIYF. The DNA of the CDR3 is TGTGCCAGCAGTCCCAGGGGGGGCCCTGGAAACACCATATATTTT.

This clonotype has a handful of counts. The V call is TRBV12-3 or TRBV12-4, the J call TRBJ1-2; D ambiguous. Trimming shortened V by 6 bases and J by 4 bases, and 21 bases separated the two germline ends. This CDR3 contains 16 residues. As DNA, the CDR3 is TGTGCCAGCAGAATTCCCGCAGGCCCGCTATCCTATGGCTACACCTTC. Amino acid sequence: CASRIPAGPLSYGYTF.

This chain uses TRBV5-1 with TRBJ1-1; TRBD1 might be the D (5 bases). Trimming cost V 0 bases and J 3 bases, with 9 bases left between them. The CDR3 sequence is 14 residues long. Looked up from germline, CDR1 is SGHRS and CDR2 is YFSETQ. CDR3 in amino acids: CASSLGQWDTEAFF. The CDR3 nucleotides read TGCGCCAGCAGCTTGGGACAGTGGGACACTGAAGCTTTCTTT.

This clonotype was observed many times. This chain connects TRBV10-1 to TRBJ1-1; unclear D gene. Deletions cut 10 bases from V and 8 bases from J, with 8 bases between. CDR3 size: 9 residues. Germline V lookup: CDR1 WNHNN, CDR2 SYGVQD (reference sequence). For the CDR3, the DNA is TGCGCCACTGACGGCGAAGCTTTCTTT. It encodes CATDGEAFF.

This clonotype was picked up many times. The V and J genes are TRBV7-9 and TRBJ2-7, with a tentative D call TRBD1 (6 bases). The V end was cut by 4 bases, the J end by 3 bases, with 7 bases between. CDR3 length equals 12 residues. Germline lookup yields CDR1 SEHNR and CDR2 FQNEAQ (reference sequence). CDR3 residues: CASSSGDYEQYF. The CDR3 DNA is TGTGCCAGCAGCTCAGGGGACTACGAGCAGTACTTC.

This clonotype was picked up a small number of times. This chain connects TRBV11-2 to TRBJ1-2, with D hard to call. From germline, CDR1 is SGHAT and CDR2 FQNNGV. V was shortened by 3 bases and J by 3 bases, with 8 bases between the two germline ends. CDR3 length: 13 residues. In DNA form, the CDR3 reads TGTGCCAGCAGCTTGGCAGCCTACTATGGCTACACCTTC. Translating it yields CASSLAAYYGYTF.

The rearrangement joins TRBV19 to TRBJ2-3; 10 bases are shared with TRBD2. The CDR3 loop spans 16 amino acids. The V segment lost 3 bases and the J segment 5 bases; nucleotides outside the gene matches: 8. The germline CDR1 and CDR2 sequences are LNHDA and SQIVND (reference sequence). CDR3 nucleotide sequence: TGTGCCAGTAGTATGGTGCTAGCGGGAGCCAGAGATACGCAGTATTTT. Encoded protein: CASSMVLAGARDTQYF.

For this clonotype: One base away lies a much larger clone, so this may be a sequencing read error. The chain has TRBV7-9 and TRBJ2-1, with 11 bases identical to TRBD2. Germline V gene data show CDR1 as SEHNR and CDR2 as FQNEAQ (reference sequence). The CDR3 covers 17 residues. V lost 3 bases and J lost 6; bases outside the gene matches: 10. CDR3 DNA: TGTGCCAGCAGCTTCGTTCTAGCGGGAGGATACTTCAATGAGCAGTTCTTC. It is translated as CASSFVLAGGYFNEQFF.

A few counts support this clonotype. This sequence joins TRBV2 and TRBJ2-1, with D possibly being TRBD2 (5 bases). CDR3 length equals 17 residues. Trimming cost V 1 base and J 2 bases, with 15 bases left between them. In germline, CDR1 is SNHLY, CDR2 FYNNEI. CDR3 in DNA: TGTGCCAGCAGTGAAGGTCTTCGGGGAAGGGCCTACAATGAGCAGTTCTTC. As protein: CASSEGLRGRAYNEQFF.

This clonotype appeared many times. The chain is built from TRBV2 and TRBJ2-2; 9 bases map to TRBD2. The CDR3 contains 15 residues. With 4 bases clipped from V and 5 bases from J, the junction kept 5 bases outside the gene matches. Per germline, CDR1 SNHLY and CDR2 FYNNEI. CDR3 amino acids: CASSASGVPTGELFF. The CDR3 coding sequence is TGTGCCAGCAGTGCTAGCGGGGTGCCTACCGGGGAGCTGTTTTTT.

This clonotype was seen more than once but under ten times. The J gene is TRBJ2-2, the V gene TRBV7-3; possibly TRBD1 for D (6 bases). V lost 2 bases and J 0 bases, leaving 7 bases between the germline ends. The V gene's germline CDR1 is SGHTA and CDR2 FQGTGA. The CDR3 consists of 15 residues. CDR3 DNA: TGTGCCAGCAGCTTACAGGGGTCGAACACCGGGGAGCTGTTTTTT. Translating it yields CASSLQGSNTGELFF.

This clonotype was seen many times. The CDR3 DNA is TGTGCCAGCTCGATCGAGCGGGGATACAATGAGCAGTTCTTC. This translates into CASSIERGYNEQFF. The chain links TRBV7-9 to TRBJ2-1; 7 nucleotides line up with TRBD2. CDR1 is SEHNR, CDR2 FQNEAQ, per germline (reference sequence). This CDR3 is 14 amino acids long. The trim removed 8 bases at V and 4 bases at J, leaving 8 bases unmatched.

This clonotype has a count of ten or more. The V gene is TRBV18, the J gene TRBJ1-1; 8 bases align to TRBD1. This CDR3 is built from 15 residues. V dropped 6 bases and J dropped 5; count of bases not matched to a gene: 11. The germline CDR1 and CDR2 sequences are KGHSH and LQKENI. CDR3 bases: TGTGCCAGCTCGTTGCGACAGGGGATTGAAACTGAAGCTTTCTTT. Its translation is CASSLRQGIETEAFF.

This clonotype was picked up many times. The chain links TRBV9 to TRBJ2-7; 9 nucleotides match TRBD1. V lost 2 bases and J lost 2; bases outside the gene matches: 2. Germline lookup yields CDR1 SGDLS and CDR2 YYNGEE. The CDR3 extends over 14 amino acids. The CDR3 DNA follows: TGTGCCAGCAGCGTCGGGACAGGGCCCTACGAGCAGTACTTC. This translates into CASSVGTGPYEQYF.

With respect to this clonotype: Its ends do not fully match the called genes, so a read error is possible. The rearrangement joins TRBV20-1 to TRBJ1-2; 7 bases are shared with TRBD1. CDR1 is DFQATT and CDR2 is SNEGSKA in the germline V gene (reference sequence). CDR3 length equals 15 residues. The CDR3: CSAAPLDDRVYDYTF. CDR3 DNA sequence: TGCAGTGCTGCGCCTCTCGACGACAGGGTCTATGACTACACCTTC.

This clonotype was recorded at least ten times. This rearrangement joins TRBV20-1 to TRBJ2-1; D gene ambiguous. The CDR3 has 14 amino acids. The ends were cut back, 5 bases at V and 5 bases at J, with 16 bases in the middle. Germline V gene sequence: CDR1 DFQATT, CDR2 SNEGSKA (reference sequence). The CDR3 here is CSAPVPPSDNEQFF. CDR3 nucleotides: TGCAGTGCTCCCGTGCCCCCGTCCGACAATGAGCAGTTCTTC.

A few counts support this clonotype. The genes are TRBV11-2 and TRBJ2-1, with 8 positions matching TRBD2. The V gene end was trimmed by 3 bases and the J gene end by 0 bases; junction bases not matched to a gene: 4. Germline CDR1 SGHAT, CDR2 FQNNGV. There are 16 residues in the CDR3. The CDR3 sequence: CASSFTSGGSYNEQFF. In DNA, the CDR3 is TGTGCCAGCAGCTTCACTAGCGGCGGCTCCTACAATGAGCAGTTCTTC.

This clonotype was recorded at least ten times. The chain links TRBV21-1 to TRBJ1-2; TRBD1 is taken as the D call from the table, unchecked against the DNA. TRBV21-1 counts as a pseudogene. This CDR3 is 17 amino acids long. CDR3 sequence (DNA): TGTGCCAGCAGCAACTCCCCGCACGGGGGCATCGGATATGGCTACACCTTC. This sequence encodes CASSNSPHGGIGYGYTF.

This clonotype was observed many times. The J gene is TRBJ2-6, the V gene TRBV28; D gene uncertain. The ends were cut back, 3 bases at V and 2 bases at J, with 8 bases in the middle. The CDR3 contains 15 residues. Germline V gives CDR1 MDHEN, CDR2 SYDVKM. The DNA of the CDR3 is TGTGCCAGCAGTTTTGGGGTTACTGGGGCCAACGTCCTGACTTTC. Translation: CASSFGVTGANVLTF.

The rearrangement uses TRBV6-5 and TRBJ1-2; 7 bases line up with TRBD1. The junction had 7 bases not matched to a gene; V was cut back by 5 bases and J by 4 bases. The germline V gene encodes CDR1 MNHEY and CDR2 SVGAGI. The CDR3 loop spans 14 amino acids. The CDR3 nucleotides are TGTGCCAGCAGTCGAGGGGGCATCCCCTATGGCTACACCTTC. Amino acids: CASSRGGIPYGYTF.

This clonotype was picked up many times. J is TRBJ1-4 and V is TRBV5-1; D uncertain. CDR3 length equals 12 residues. Germline assignment: CDR1 SGHRS and CDR2 YFSETQ. Trimming removed 7 bases from V and 4 bases from J, with 8 bases in between. The CDR3 DNA follows: TGCGCCAGCCGACACGTTAATGAAAAACTGTTTTTT. It encodes CASRHVNEKLFF.

This clonotype has a count of ten or more. The chain couples TRBV28 to TRBJ2-1, with TRBD1 matching over 11 bases. The V segment lost 7 bases and the J segment 9 bases; nucleotides outside the gene matches: 14. CDR3 length: 16 amino acids. Germline CDR1 and CDR2: MDHEN and SYDVKM. This CDR3 is CASTWTGGARLSEQFF. CDR3 nucleotide sequence: TGTGCCAGCACCTGGACAGGGGGCGCAAGGTTAAGTGAGCAGTTCTTC.

This clonotype was found many times. The chain couples TRBV19 to TRBJ2-1, with TRBD2 matching over 9 bases. J lost 7 bases, V lost 0 bases, and 7 bases had no gene match. This CDR3 spans 16 amino acids. Germline lookup yields CDR1 LNHDA and CDR2 SQIVND (reference sequence). The CDR3 DNA follows: TGTGCCAGTAGTATAGATCTTGCGGGGGGGCATAATGAGCAGTTCTTC. It encodes CASSIDLAGGHNEQFF.

The V gene is TRBV12-3 or TRBV12-4, the J gene TRBJ1-3; possibly TRBD1 for D (5 bases). The CDR3 is 14 amino acids. V lost 6 bases and J 6 bases, leaving 15 bases between the germline ends. CDR3 in amino acids: CASSIRGGENTIYF. CDR3 coding DNA: TGTGCCAGCAGCATCCGGGGAGGGGAAAACACCATATATTTT.

Notes on this clonotype: This may be a read error, as it is one base from a much larger clone. CDR3 sequence: CAGTLTGKAEAFF. DNA for the CDR3: TGCGCCGGCACACTAACAGGGAAGGCTGAAGCTTTCTTT. The J gene is TRBJ1-1, the V gene TRBV5-1; maybe TRBD1 (6 bases). V dropped 10 bases and J dropped 6 bases, with 19 bases sitting between them. Germline-derived CDR1 and CDR2 are SGHRS and YFSETQ. This CDR3 has 13 amino acids.

This clonotype came up many times. The chain employs TRBV18 and TRBJ2-1, with 11 bases aligning to TRBD2. The CDR3 extends over 15 amino acids. Trimming removed 3 bases from V and 4 bases from J; junction bases left unmatched: 2. The germline CDR1 and CDR2 sequences are KGHSH and LQKENI. DNA for the CDR3: TGTGCCAGCTCACCGGGGACTAGCGGATACAATGAGCAGTTCTTC. Amino acid sequence: CASSPGTSGYNEQFF. The variable domain in full, with the rest retrieved from reference TRBV18 and TRBJ2-1, is NAGVMQNPRHLVRRRGQEARLRCSPMKGHSHVYWYRQLPEEGLKFMVYLQKENIIDESGMPKERFSAEFPKEGPSILRIQQVVRGDSAAYFCASSPGTSGYNEQFFGPGTRLTVL.

This clonotype was seen repeatedly, ten times or more. The V and J genes are TRBV20-1 and TRBJ2-7, with TRBD2 identical over 9 bases. The trim removed 0 bases at V and 2 bases at J, leaving 14 bases unmatched. Germline loops: CDR1 DFQATT, CDR2 SNEGSKA (reference sequence). The CDR3 consists of 18 residues. The CDR3 loop is CSAREGSRLAVFTYEQYF. For the CDR3, the DNA is TGCAGTGCTAGAGAGGGTTCGAGACTAGCGGTTTTTACCTACGAGCAGTACTTC.

This clonotype came up many times. The J gene is TRBJ1-1, the V gene TRBV3-1; TRBD1 aligns across 10 bases. V lost 0 bases, J lost 8 bases, and 6 bases stayed unmatched. Per germline, CDR1 LGHDT and CDR2 YNNKEL (reference sequence). CDR3 length: 15 residues. DNA of the CDR3: TGTGCCAGCAGCCAAGATGGTGGGGACAGGGGAGAAGCTTTCTTT. Translation: CASSQDGGDRGEAFF.

This clonotype was seen at least ten times. The rearrangement uses TRBV7-3 and TRBJ2-5; D gene uncertain. From germline, CDR1 is SGHTA and CDR2 FQGTGA. Trimming removed 0 bases from V and 4 bases from J, with 12 bases in between. CDR3 length: 15 residues. CDR3 nucleotides: TGTGCCAGCAGCTTAACGCCGACGTCGGGAGAGACCCAGTACTTC. Translated: CASSLTPTSGETQYF.

This clonotype was observed a handful of times. This chain links TRBV4-1 with TRBJ2-1; D gene ambiguous. The germline V gene encodes CDR1 MGHRA and CDR2 YSYEKL. The CDR3 runs to 11 residues. Trimming removed 3 bases at V and 7 bases at J, with 4 bases between. The CDR3 protein is CASSQLNEQFF. The CDR3 region has the DNA TGCGCCAGCAGCCAGCTGAATGAGCAGTTCTTC.